One sample yielded the 15 T cell receptor beta chains listed below, sequenced in a study of blood T cell repertoires in COVID-19. Produced via immunoSEQ multiplex PCR; TCRdb's table is partial and in-frame only. The repertoire has about 150,000 clones, 85% to 90% of them found once; the top ten carry 2.5% to 3.5%. Sequencing used peripheral blood. The receptors derive from a man aged 55-75 years with active or convalescent COVID-19.

The chain recombines TRBV2 with TRBJ2-3; 7 bases align to TRBD2. The CDR3 is 14 residues long. Germline V gives CDR1 SNHLY, CDR2 FYNNEI. V lost 11 bases, J lost 4 bases, and 12 bases stayed unmatched. DNA for the CDR3: TGTGCCGGGGGGGGAACCAACTCAGCAGATACGCAGTATTTT. Residues: CAGGGTNSADTQYF.

Only one count was recorded for this clone. The genes are TRBV5-1 and TRBJ2-5, with 8 bases lining up with TRBD2. V dropped 4 bases and J dropped 3; count of bases not matched to a gene: 5. CDR1 and CDR2 (germline): SGHRS, YFSETQ. The CDR3 is made up of 14 amino acids. CDR3 in amino acids: CASSQGTREETQYF. The CDR3 DNA sequence: TGCGCCAGCAGCCAAGGGACTAGAGAAGAGACCCAGTACTTC.

The genes are TRBV15 and TRBJ2-2; 9 bases agree with TRBD2. This CDR3 region has 19 residues. CDR1 is LNHNV and CDR2 is YYDKDF in the germline V gene (reference sequence). After removal of 0 bases from V and 2 bases from J, the junction contained 10 bases not matched to a gene. The CDR3 loop is CATSRDLARGGGNTGELFF. CDR3 in DNA: TGTGCCACCAGCAGAGATCTCGCGCGGGGGGGCGGAAACACCGGGGAGCTGTTTTTT.

The V call is TRBV2, the J call TRBJ1-5, with 9 positions matching TRBD1. The J segment lost 3 bases and the V segment lost 4 bases, leaving 7 bases of the junction unmatched. Germline V gene data show CDR1 as SNHLY and CDR2 as FYNNEI. CDR3 length equals 16 residues. CDR3 protein: CASSVGTGRDNQPQHF. CDR3 DNA: TGTGCCAGCAGTGTAGGGACAGGGAGGGACAATCAGCCCCAGCATTTT.

The chain employs TRBV6-2 or TRBV6-3 and TRBJ2-3, with 11 bases lining up with TRBD2. V lost 4 bases, J lost 4 bases, and 4 bases stayed unmatched. The CDR3 totals 15 residues. Germline values: CDR1 MNHEY, CDR2 SVGEGT. Here the CDR3 DNA reads TGTGCCAGCAGTTCGACTAGCGGGGAACCAGATACGCAGTATTTT. Protein: CASSSTSGEPDTQYF.

V and J are TRBV19 and TRBJ2-1; 9 nucleotides agree with TRBD2. There are 18 residues in the CDR3. With V trimmed by 6 bases and J by 6 bases, 18 bases remained unmatched. CDR1 and CDR2 (germline): LNHDA, SQIVND (reference sequence). The CDR3 spells CASRVTFGGLAIGNEQFF. CDR3 sequence (DNA): TGTGCCAGTAGGGTCACCTTTGGGGGACTAGCAATAGGCAATGAGCAGTTCTTC. Variable domain in full (rest from reference TRBV19 and TRBJ2-1): DGGITQSPKYLFRKEGQNVTLSCEQNLNHDAMYWYRQDPGQGLRLIYYSQIVNDFQKGDIAEGYSVSREKKESFPLTVTSAQKNPTAFYLCASRVTFGGLAIGNEQFFGPGTRLTVL.

This chain uses TRBV29-1 with TRBJ1-3, with D possibly being TRBD1 (5 bases). CDR1 is SQVTM, CDR2 ANQGSEA, per germline. Trimming cost V 8 bases and J 0 bases, with 17 bases left between them. The CDR3 length is 15 residues. CDR3 nucleotides: TGCAGCTATTATCTGGGGCAGTGCTCTGGAAACACCATATATTTT. Protein product: CSYYLGQCSGNTIYF.

This chain links TRBV28 with TRBJ1-3; D ambiguous. Trimming stripped 8 bases from V and 3 bases from J, with 14 bases between. Germline CDR1 and CDR2: MDHEN and SYDVKM. The CDR3 is 14 residues long. This CDR3 reads CASRRKPGGNTIYF. CDR3 coding DNA: TGTGCCAGCCGAAGGAAACCGGGTGGAAACACCATATATTTT.

Here the CDR3 reads CAWSVKGQGFRGYTF. Here the CDR3 DNA reads TGTGCCTGGAGTGTAAAGGGACAGGGTTTTCGGGGCTACACCTTC. The chain has TRBV30 and TRBJ1-2; TRBD1 agrees at 9 bases. V lost 0 bases, J lost 8 bases, and 10 bases stayed unmatched. CDR1 GTSNPN and CDR2 SVGIG come from the germline V gene (reference sequence). The CDR3 runs to 15 residues.

V is TRBV5-1 and J is TRBJ2-3, with a weak D call TRBD1 (6 bases). Deletions cut 3 bases from V and 2 bases from J, with 13 bases between. The germline V gene encodes CDR1 SGHRS and CDR2 YFSETQ. The CDR3 runs 15 residues. CDR3: CASSSQGRPTDTQYF. The DNA for the CDR3 is TGCGCCAGCAGCTCCCAGGGGAGACCCACAGATACGCAGTATTTT. Full variable domain (outside the CDR3, taken from reference TRBV5-1 and TRBJ2-3): KAGVTQTPRYLIKTRGQQVTLSCSPISGHRSVSWYQQTPGQGLQFLFEYFSETQRNKGNFPGRFSGRQFSNSRSEMNVSTLELGDSALYLCASSSQGRPTDTQYFGPGTRLTVL.

This chain uses TRBV28 with TRBJ1-5; the D is unclear. Germline-derived CDR1 and CDR2 are MDHEN and SYDVKM. Between the trimmed V and J ends, which lost 5 bases and 0 bases, there was a span of 17 bases. The CDR3 is made up of 17 amino acids. This CDR3 is CASSGRAGGNSNQPQHF. The CDR3 region has the DNA TGTGCCAGCAGTGGGAGGGCAGGCGGCAATAGCAATCAGCCCCAGCATTTT.

The rearrangement joins TRBV7-8 to TRBJ2-1; TRBD2 matches at 7 bases. The germline CDR1 and CDR2 sequences are SGHVS and FQNEAQ. The CDR3 is made up of 13 amino acids. The J segment lost 6 bases and the V segment lost 3 bases, leaving 2 bases of the junction unmatched. In DNA form, the CDR3 reads TGTGCCAGCAGCTTTAGCGGGTCCAATGAGCAGTTCTTC. Its translation: CASSFSGSNEQFF.

The chain uses TRBV5-1 and TRBJ1-4; D possibly corresponds to TRBD1 (5 bases). The CDR3 runs 17 residues. From germline, CDR1 is SGHRS and CDR2 YFSETQ. The ends were cut back, 0 bases at V and 3 bases at J, with 15 bases in the middle. The CDR3, as DNA: TGCGCCAGCAGCTTGGGACAACAGGTTGGGGCTAATGAAAAACTGTTTTTT. Amino acids: CASSLGQQVGANEKLFF.

In its sample, this clone was seen a few times. This sequence joins TRBV28 and TRBJ1-5; no definite D call. Germline lookup yields CDR1 MDHEN and CDR2 SYDVKM. The CDR3 totals 14 residues. V was shortened by 2 bases and J by 1 base, with 6 bases between the two germline ends. CDR3 protein: CASSLAGSNQPQHF. The CDR3 coding sequence is TGTGCCAGCAGTTTAGCGGGAAGCAATCAGCCCCAGCATTTT.

This chain connects TRBV19 to TRBJ2-1, with D perhaps TRBD2 (6 bases). The V end was cut by 9 bases, the J end by 0 bases, with 9 bases between. Germline-derived CDR1 and CDR2 are LNHDA and SQIVND (reference sequence). This CDR3 is 13 amino acids long. This chain's CDR3 is CASQTSSYNEQFF. CDR3 DNA: TGTGCCAGCCAGACTAGCTCCTACAATGAGCAGTTCTTC.